These T cell receptor beta chains were read from a single sample in a study of T cell responses to AZD1222 COVID-19 vaccine. Assay used: immunoSEQ multiplex PCR; TCRdb lists only in-frame clones, some missing. The repertoire holds approximately 100,000 clones, around 87% seen once, with roughly 10% in the top ten. The specimen comprised peripheral blood, sampled 28 days after the second AZD1222 dose. Receptor source: an adult who received the AZD1222 COVID-19 vaccine. Each CDR3 is given with its conserved first and last residue. D genes are given only for firm matches. Size values are once, few and many counts, or a class for expanded clones, and some rows have none.

TRBJ2-5,TRBV7-3,NA,once,CASSSSGPGETQYF,TGTGCCAGCAGCTCGTCGGGCCCAGGCGAGACCCAGTACTTC
TRBJ1-6,TRBV5-1,NA,NA,CASSQANSPLHF,TGCGCCAGCAGCCAAGCTAATTCACCCCTCCACTTT
TRBJ2-4,TRBV20-1,NA,NA,CSASNTREVKNIQYF,TGCAGTGCTAGTAACACTAGGGAAGTTAAAAACATTCAGTACTTC
TRBJ2-4,TRBV6-2/TRBV6-3,TRBD1,once,CASSRQGARDKNIQYF,TGTGCCAGCAGTCGCCAGGGGGCTCGGGACAAAAACATTCAGTACTTC
TRBJ1-2,TRBV5-4,TRBD1,NA,CASSRPTGWAYGYTF,TGTGCCAGCAGCCGACCGACAGGGTGGGCCTATGGCTACACCTTC
TRBJ2-7,TRBV5-1,NA,NA,CASSWDGNYEQYF,TGCGCCAGCAGCTGGGACGGGAACTACGAGCAGTACTTC
TRBJ1-4,TRBV19,NA,NA,CASSIWAGGDEKLFF,TGTGCCAGTAGTATATGGGCCGGGGGGGATGAAAAACTGTTTTTT
TRBJ2-2,TRBV5-4,TRBD1,few,CASSNWDRINTGELFF,TGTGCCAGCAGCAACTGGGACAGAATTAACACCGGGGAGCTGTTTTTT
TRBJ2-2,TRBV9,TRBD2,NA,CASSVEREYTGELFF,TGTGCCAGCAGCGTAGAGCGGGAGTACACCGGGGAGCTGTTTTTT
TRBJ1-4,TRBV19,NA,NA,CATARSANEKLFF,TGTGCCACTGCCCGGTCGGCTAATGAAAAACTGTTTTTT
TRBJ1-6,TRBV10-3,NA,NA,CAISVEARNSPLHF,TGTGCCATCAGTGTAGAAGCGAGGAATTCACCCCTCCACTTT
TRBJ1-2,TRBV25-1,NA,NA,CASSDTRGNYGYTF,TGTGCCAGCAGTGACACTCGGGGGAACTATGGCTACACCTTC
TRBJ2-5,TRBV6-5,NA,NA,CASSYYGGQETQYF,TGTGCCAGCAGTTACTACGGGGGACAAGAGACCCAGTACTTC
TRBJ2-3,TRBV19,NA,NA,CASSMGRGGSSTDTQYF,TGTGCCAGTAGTATGGGTCGGGGCGGCTCTAGCACAGATACGCAGTATTTT
TRBJ2-1,TRBV27,TRBD2,NA,CASSLRGGTEQFF,TGTGCCAGCAGTTTAAGGGGAGGGACTGAGCAGTTCTTC
TRBJ2-3,TRBV9,NA,NA,CASSANVGMADTQYF,TGTGCCAGCAGCGCGAATGTAGGAATGGCCGATACGCAGTATTTT
TRBJ2-7,TRBV2,NA,NA,CASSSGTQLYEQYF,TGTGCCAGCAGTTCCGGGACACAACTTTACGAGCAGTACTTC
TRBJ2-7,TRBV7-3,NA,NA,CASSLTRGYEQYF,TGTGCCAGCAGCTTAACCAGGGGCTACGAGCAGTACTTC
TRBJ2-7,TRBV29-1,TRBD1,NA,CSADDRVGEQYF,TGCAGCGCCGATGACAGGGTGGGCGAGCAGTACTTC
TRBJ2-5,TRBV2,NA,once,CASGPPTEQETQYF,TGTGCCAGCGGTCCCCCGACAGAGCAAGAGACCCAGTACTTC
TRBJ2-2,TRBV28,TRBD2,NA,CASILAGVGTGELFF,TGTGCCAGCATTCTCGCGGGAGTGGGCACCGGGGAGCTGTTTTTT
TRBJ2-5,TRBV21-1,NA,NA,CASEDPEEETQYF,TGTGCCAGCGAGGATCCCGAGGAGGAGACCCAGTACTTC
TRBJ2-1,TRBV6-5,TRBD2,NA,CASTEVAGYNEQFF,TGTGCCAGCACCGAGGTAGCGGGGTACAATGAGCAGTTCTTC
TRBJ1-5,TRBV6-5,TRBD1,NA,CASSSGQYQPQHF,TGTGCCAGCAGTTCGGGACAGTATCAGCCCCAGCATTTT
TRBJ2-2,TRBV6-5,NA,NA,CASRKGTGELFF,TGTGCCAGCAGAAAAGGCACCGGGGAGCTGTTTTTT
TRBJ2-7,TRBV18,NA,NA,CASSPGIAYEQYF,TGTGCCAGCTCACCAGGGATCGCCTACGAGCAGTACTTC
TRBJ1-5,TRBV6-5,NA,NA,CASTSSPGSRAAQHF,TGTGCCAGCACCTCCTCACCCGGGAGCCGGGCAGCCCAGCATTTT
TRBJ1-5,TRBV6-5,TRBD1,NA,CASSHHRGSNQPQHF,TGTGCCAGCAGCCACCACAGGGGAAGCAATCAGCCCCAGCATTTT
TRBJ1-1,TRBV4-1,NA,NA,CASSVQGPTEAFF,TGCGCCAGCAGCGTACAGGGACCCACTGAAGCTTTCTTT
TRBJ1-3,TRBV25-1,NA,NA,CASSEVGISGNTIYF,TGTGCCAGCAGTGAAGTAGGGATCTCTGGAAACACCATATATTTT
TRBJ1-2,TRBV18,TRBD1,NA,CASSPLDREDYGYTF,TGTGCCAGCTCACCCCTGGACAGGGAGGACTATGGCTACACCTTC
TRBJ1-2,TRBV30,NA,NA,CAWSEPQDGAGGYF,TGTGCCTGGAGCGAACCCCAGGACGGGGCAGGAGGGTATTTC
TRBJ1-2,TRBV28,NA,NA,CASSLLDRGYTF,TGTGCCAGCAGTTTATTGGACCGTGGCTACACCTTC
TRBJ1-4,TRBV27,NA,NA,CASSSPGTPNEKLFF,TGTGCCAGCAGTTCACCGGGGACACCTAATGAAAAACTGTTTTTT
TRBJ2-4,TRBV4-3,NA,few,CASSHARGGIESKNIQYF,TGCGCCAGCAGCCATGCCCGAGGGGGGATCGAATCCAAAAACATTCAGTACTTC
TRBJ2-1,TRBV9,TRBD1,NA,CASSGGQSSYNEQFF,TGTGCCAGCAGCGGGGGACAGAGCTCCTACAATGAGCAGTTCTTC
TRBJ1-3,TRBV2,TRBD1,NA,CASSRDSISGNTIYF,TGTGCCAGCAGTCGGGACAGCATCTCTGGAAACACCATATATTTT
TRBJ1-2,TRBV3-1/TRBV3-2,TRBD1,few,CASSQIDRDYGYTF,TGTGCCAGCAGCCAGATAGACAGGGACTATGGCTACACCTTC
TRBJ1-1,TRBV19,TRBD1,NA,CASSAGTGGAFF,TGTGCCAGTAGTGCGGGGACAGGGGGAGCTTTCTTT
TRBJ2-7,TRBV29-1,TRBD1,NA,CSVEGRDSYEQYF,TGCAGCGTTGAAGGTAGGGACAGCTACGAGCAGTACTTC
TRBJ1-2,TRBV15,NA,NA,CATSGRNSRTTYGYTF,TGTGCCACCAGCGGTCGTAATAGCCGGACAACCTATGGCTACACCTTC
TRBJ1-6,TRBV2,NA,NA,CASMLELDSPLHF,TGTGCCAGCATGCTGGAACTGGATTCACCCCTCCACTTT
TRBJ2-3,TRBV10-2,NA,NA,CASSGLGDADTQYF,TGCGCCAGCAGCGGGCTCGGGGATGCAGATACGCAGTATTTT
TRBJ2-1,TRBV5-4,NA,NA,CASSLDEYNEQFF,TGTGCCAGCAGCTTGGACGAATACAATGAGCAGTTCTTC
TRBJ1-6,TRBV23-1,NA,NA,CASSQLRDKTSPLHF,TGCGCCAGCAGTCAATTACGGGACAAAACCTCACCCCTCCACTTT
TRBJ2-1,TRBV6-4,TRBD2,NA,CASSPGLAGYNEQFF,TGTGCCAGCAGTCCCGGACTAGCGGGCTACAATGAGCAGTTCTTC
TRBJ1-2,TRBV11-2,NA,NA,CASSSLVVDNYGYTF,TGTGCCAGCAGCTCCCTTGTGGTGGACAACTATGGCTACACCTTC
TRBJ2-1,TRBV19,TRBD2,NA,CASSGGLAGGTNEQFF,TGTGCCAGTAGTGGTGGACTAGCGGGGGGGACGAATGAGCAGTTCTTC
TRBJ1-5,TRBV6-5,NA,NA,CASSPYRQGNQPQHF,TGTGCCAGCAGTCCCTATAGACAGGGCAATCAGCCCCAGCATTTT
TRBJ2-7,TRBV5-4,TRBD1,NA,CASSSPRDRGLEQYF,TGTGCCAGCAGCTCCCCCCGGGACAGGGGCCTCGAGCAGTACTTC
TRBJ1-2,TRBV27,NA,NA,CASSPMLGNYGYTF,TGTGCCAGCAGTCCCATGTTGGGGAACTATGGCTACACCTTC
TRBJ2-6,TRBV19,NA,NA,CASSIIRVRDVFSGANVLTF,TGTGCCAGTAGTATAATTAGGGTAAGAGACGTCTTCTCTGGGGCCAACGTCCTGACTTTC
TRBJ2-1,TRBV4-1,NA,NA,CASSPRNSGFDEQFF,TGCGCCAGCAGCCCAAGAAATTCCGGGTTCGATGAGCAGTTCTTC
TRBJ2-7,TRBV10-1,TRBD1,NA,CASSGGTRDRFRWGNEQYF,TGCGCCAGCAGTGGGGGTACCAGGGACAGGTTCCGGTGGGGTAACGAGCAGTACTTC
TRBJ2-1,TRBV7-6,TRBD2,NA,CASSLVGGGASWNEQFF,TGTGCCAGCAGCTTAGTTGGCGGGGGGGCCTCTTGGAATGAGCAGTTCTTC
TRBJ2-7,TRBV2,TRBD2,NA,CASMTGGQSYEQYF,TGTGCCAGCATGACGGGGGGTCAATCCTACGAGCAGTACTTC
TRBJ2-1,TRBV7-2,TRBD2,NA,CASSPVKTSGYNEQFF,TGTGCCAGCAGCCCCGTCAAAACTAGCGGATACAATGAGCAGTTCTTC